This T cell receptor beta chain was sequenced in a study of cytomegalovirus exposure and HLA in healthy donors. The study, taken as a whole, reports: Through in vitro validation, three CMV-associated chains were shown to be specific for CMV antigens. The TCR clusters that emerged in the first cohort tended, a later analysis found, to co-occur in the 120 or so validation repertoires. 164 TCR beta chains were listed as cytomegalovirus-associated.

Deletions cut 5 bases from V and 3 bases from J, with 8 bases between. CDR3 length equals 11 residues. Germline V gives CDR1 DFQATT, CDR2 SNEGSKA (reference sequence). The study drew the donors from its roughly 120-subject validation cohort, separate from the approximately 670-subject first cohort. Points on this clone: Its specificity is not known.

TCRdb keeps only in-frame clones here, not all; method: immunoSEQ multiplex PCR. In the table there are over 65,000 clones, roughly 94% of which are singletons. Sequencing was carried out using PBMCs. The chain uses TRBV20-1 and TRBJ2-7, with D possibly TRBD1 on 5 matching bases. The receptor was derived from a young woman in good health and CMV-seropositive. The CDR3 protein is CSAQGGYEQYF. The CDR3 DNA follows: TGCAGTGCTCAGGGTGGCTACGAGCAGTACTTC.